This T cell receptor beta chain was identified in a study of blood T cell repertoires in COVID-19. Profiling relied on immunoSEQ multiplex PCR, and the TCRdb table lists in-frame clones only, not all of them. The sample consists of 130,000 or so clones, approximately 84% of them appearing once. Researchers sorted participants into cohorts using their self-reported clinical history. This clone was picked up one time. Trimming at V came to 0 bases and at J to 2 bases, leaving 2 bases not matched to a gene. Germline CDR1 and CDR2: MGHRA and YSYEKL. The CDR3 extends over 15 amino acids. The source of this sequence is a woman aged 50 to 65 with acute COVID-19. The V gene is TRBV4-1, the J gene TRBJ2-7, with 9 positions matching TRBD2. Source material: PBMCs or T cells enriched from blood (not recorded which). The CDR3 reads CASSQDRTSAYEQYF. In nucleotides, the CDR3 is TGCGCCAGCAGCCAAGATCGGACTAGCGCCTACGAGCAGTACTTC.